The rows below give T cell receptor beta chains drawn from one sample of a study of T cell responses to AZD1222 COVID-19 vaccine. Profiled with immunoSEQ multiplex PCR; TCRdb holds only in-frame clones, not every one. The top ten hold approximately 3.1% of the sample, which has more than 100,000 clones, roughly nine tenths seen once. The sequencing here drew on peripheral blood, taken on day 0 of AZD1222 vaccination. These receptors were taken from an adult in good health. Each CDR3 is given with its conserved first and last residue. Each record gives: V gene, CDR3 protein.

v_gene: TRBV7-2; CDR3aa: CASSTRGGGQPQHF
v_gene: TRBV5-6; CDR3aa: CASSLQGAYGYTF
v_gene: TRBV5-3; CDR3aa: CARHPGNTIYF
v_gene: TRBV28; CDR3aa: CASTRDRVNQPQHF
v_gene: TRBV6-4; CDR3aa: CASNLTGTRYEQYF
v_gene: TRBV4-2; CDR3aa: CASSHAPTGRSTEAFF
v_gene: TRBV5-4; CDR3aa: CASSLGQGVEQYF
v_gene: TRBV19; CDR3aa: CASSIYHRSTSYEQYF
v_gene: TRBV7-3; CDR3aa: CASSLPFYHKKKVGTRKETQYF
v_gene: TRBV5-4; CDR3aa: CASSRGTSGTHNEQFF
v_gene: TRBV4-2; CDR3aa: CASSPPWTDSSGNTIYF
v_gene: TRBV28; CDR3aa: CASSLRPGVLEKLFF
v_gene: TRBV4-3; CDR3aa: CASSQDAGGAYEQYF
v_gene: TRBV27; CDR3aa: CASSFRGLATGELFF
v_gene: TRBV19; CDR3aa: CASSYRGGMNTEAFF
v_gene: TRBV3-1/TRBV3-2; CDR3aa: CASSSRTGLLLLNTIYF
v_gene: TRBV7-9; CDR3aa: CASGQTGEEYEQYF
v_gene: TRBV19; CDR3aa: CASRKDRDHYEQYF
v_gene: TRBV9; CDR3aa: CASSAGQHTDTQYF
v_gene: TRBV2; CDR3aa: CASSEGTSGRVDTQYF
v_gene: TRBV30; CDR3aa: CARRTSGRPGETQYF
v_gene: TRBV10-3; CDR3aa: CATLRLGTDTQYF
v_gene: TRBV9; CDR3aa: CASSVGEGGYTF
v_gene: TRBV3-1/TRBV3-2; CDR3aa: CASSHSTGWDEQFF
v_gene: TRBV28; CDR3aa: CASSLGQRTQYF
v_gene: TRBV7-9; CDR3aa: CASSLVGGNQPQHF
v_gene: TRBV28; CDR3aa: CASSFGGVSGANVLTF
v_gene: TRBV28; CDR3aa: CASRGTGYYGYTF
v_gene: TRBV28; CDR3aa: CASRGDNEQFF